This paragraph covers one T cell receptor beta chain sequence. The targeted sequencing depth was 1 in 200,000 to 1 in 1 million T cells. Profiled with immunoSEQ multiplex PCR; TCRdb holds only in-frame clones, not every one. The sample consists of fewer than 35,000 clones, approximately 69% of them appearing once. Trimming removed 4 bases from V and 7 bases from J; junction bases left unmatched: 6. Per the germline V gene, CDR1 is ENHRY and CDR2 is SYGVKD. The CDR3 extends over 13 amino acids. The record originates from a study of cytotoxic CD8 clonotypes in ibrutinib-treated CLL. Study information: Responses comprised around 24 partial and 2 complete; at median around 6 years, about 14 remained remitted and around twelve progressed. Productive templates per sample averaged approximately 240,000; productive rearrangements, just under 95,000.

Libraries of TCR beta were made from about 2.2 micrograms of genomic DNA that came from cryopreserved PBMCs. This material consisted of PBMCs, taken before ibrutinib treatment. The V gene is TRBV10-3, the J gene TRBJ1-1, with 7 bases lining up with TRBD1. This TCR came from a human donor with chronic lymphocytic leukemia. The CDR3 region is CAISGAGTVEAFF. The CDR3, as DNA: TGTGCCATCAGTGGTGCCGGGACAGTTGAAGCTTTCTTT.